The 2 T cell receptor beta chains below all came from one sample that was sequenced in a study of blood T cell repertoires in COVID-19. Some clones are missing from TCRdb's copy, which holds only in-frame ones; the method was immunoSEQ multiplex PCR. The sample consists of around 280,000 clones, about 90% of them appearing once. The sequenced sample consisted of peripheral blood. These TCRs come from a woman aged 25 to 39 who had recovered from COVID-19.

The chain joins TRBV4-1 to TRBJ2-7, with 12 bases fitting TRBD1. The CDR3 extends over 15 amino acids. V lost 4 bases and J lost 3; bases outside the gene matches: 4. Germline CDR1 and CDR2: MGHRA and YSYEKL. The CDR3 DNA reads as TGCGCCAGCAGCCCCGGGACAGGGGGCATCTACGAGCAGTACTTC. The encoded protein is CASSPGTGGIYEQYF.

This clone is a singleton in its sample. The rearrangement links TRBV27 to TRBJ2-3; D gene uncertain. V was pared by 3 bases and J by 1 base, with 17 bases between. CDR3 size: 17 residues. Per germline, CDR1 MNHEY and CDR2 SMNVEV (reference sequence). DNA of the CDR3: TGTGCCAGCAGTTTCCGCGGCCCCCAAGGAGGCACAGATACGCAGTATTTT. It is translated as CASSFRGPQGGTDTQYF.